These T cell receptor beta chains were read from a single sample in a study of Tregs in tolerant kidney transplant recipients. Assay used: immunoSEQ multiplex PCR; TCRdb lists only in-frame clones, some missing. The table records roughly 66,000 clones, roughly 92% of them present only once. Sequencing was performed on CD8+ T cells from blood, taken before the transplant. The receptors were sampled from a human donor who received a combined kidney and bone marrow transplant. Both conserved end residues are part of each CDR3. The D gene is left open where the match is weak.

V,length,J,D,CDR3
TRBV19,15,TRBJ2-7,TRBD1,CASSITGTGIYEQYF
TRBV4-3,19,TRBJ2-3,TRBD2,CASSQEARAREGRRDTQYF
TRBV21-1,17,TRBJ2-7,NA,CASSIGPTSQNFGEQYF
TRBV9,15,TRBJ2-7,TRBD1,CASSVGGTGGYEQYF
TRBV10-3,15,TRBJ2-5,NA,CAISESYGPQETQYF
TRBV10-3,14,TRBJ2-7,TRBD2,CAIGTSGSLDEQYF
TRBV6-1,13,TRBJ2-2,NA,CASTSPYTGELFF
TRBV7-3,15,TRBJ2-1,NA,CASSLGASSYNEQFF
TRBV9,17,TRBJ2-2,NA,CASSVGRGGVVTGELFF
TRBV7-9,17,TRBJ2-1,TRBD1,CASSPRGTGTPYNEQFF
TRBV6-1,12,TRBJ2-7,NA,CASQVVLYEQYF
TRBV4-3,18,TRBJ2-2,TRBD1,CASSQQPGQGANTGELFF
TRBV7-9,15,TRBJ2-2,TRBD1,CASSSRDRDPGELFF
TRBV29-1,14,TRBJ2-7,NA,CSAVAGALWNEQYF
TRBV4-1,14,TRBJ2-1,TRBD2,CASRIQRGYNEQFF
TRBV7-8,14,TRBJ2-7,TRBD1,CASSPGTGHYEQYF
TRBV6-6,14,TRBJ1-6,NA,CASSYSGESSPLHF
TRBV5-1,16,TRBJ2-1,TRBD2,CASSWETSGGYNEQFF
TRBV4-1,14,TRBJ2-7,NA,CASSLTRGIGEQYF
TRBV4-3,15,TRBJ2-7,TRBD1,CASSRRMGTGDEQYF
TRBV13,15,TRBJ2-5,NA,CASSAGGLLGETQYF
TRBV15,15,TRBJ2-7,TRBD1,CATSTGGDYPYEQYF
TRBV7-6,18,TRBJ1-4,TRBD1,CASSFATGTGVPNEKLFF
TRBV6-1,15,TRBJ2-5,TRBD1,CASSEGDRVEETQYF
TRBV7-2,19,TRBJ2-1,TRBD2,CASSFEKVSGRVTYNEQFF
TRBV4-3,15,TRBJ2-7,TRBD1,CASSHRTGGVHEQYF
TRBV9,12,TRBJ2-3,NA,CASSVGPDTQYF
TRBV18,15,TRBJ2-7,TRBD1,CASSDPGQGRNEQYF
TRBV19,15,TRBJ1-5,NA,CASSIVAGVNQPQHF
TRBV7-7,14,TRBJ2-1,NA,CASSFGSGYNEQFF
TRBV9,13,TRBJ2-7,TRBD2,CASSAGGRDEQYF
TRBV5-6,16,TRBJ2-1,NA,CASTTAGERSRDEQFF